What follows are 28 T cell receptor beta chains derived from one specimen sequenced in a study of post-analysis software for immune sequencing data. The TCR beta cDNA libraries carried unique molecular identifiers. TCRdb independently ran MiXCR on the PCR reads; one entry per CDR3 protein. The data show fewer than 600,000 distinct CDR3 sequences, roughly 45% seen once. These receptors' targets are unknown. Study-level findings and limits: Elevated frequency relative to controls characterized a handful of TRBV segments in patients, TRBV5-6, TRBV5-1 and TRBV20-1 among them.

The sequencing sample was made of blood. Receptors were obtained from a girl between 10 and 17 years old with multiple sclerosis.

About this clonotype: Its ends do not fully match the called genes, so a read error is possible. The genes are TRBV7-2 and TRBJ2-3; 7 bases fit TRBD1. This CDR3 spans 16 amino acids. Germline V gene sequence: CDR1 SGHTA, CDR2 FQGNSA. The CDR3 region is CASSARQGGSTGTQYF. The CDR3 bases are TGTGCCAGCAGCGCCCGACAGGGTGGGAGCACAGGTACGCAGTATTTT.

This clonotype appeared a few times. The V call is TRBV2, the J call TRBJ2-1, with TRBD2 matching 8 bases. The V segment lost 7 bases and the J segment 3 bases; nucleotides outside the gene matches: 8. Germline CDR1 and CDR2: SNHLY and FYNNEI. This CDR3 region has 15 residues. CDR3 amino acids: CASKDQLADYNEQFF. CDR3 nucleotide sequence: TGTGCCAGCAAGGATCAACTAGCGGACTACAATGAGCAGTTCTTC.

This clonotype was seen just once. This chain uses TRBV14 with TRBJ2-5; possible D gene TRBD2, 5 bases. There are 15 residues in the CDR3. Trimming stripped 0 bases from V and 3 bases from J, with 11 bases between. Germline loops: CDR1 SGHDN, CDR2 FVKESK. The CDR3 loop reads CASSQDKDWKETQYF. In nucleotides, the CDR3 is TGTGCCAGCAGCCAAGACAAGGACTGGAAAGAGACCCAGTACTTC.

This clonotype was detected only a few times. The chain links TRBV5-6 to TRBJ2-1; D is unresolved. The CDR3 runs to 15 residues. V lost 4 bases to trimming and J lost 8 bases, with 19 bases between them. Germline loops: CDR1 SGHDT, CDR2 YYEEEE. The CDR3 is CASSRTRNTHYEQFF. The CDR3 nucleotides read TGTGCCAGCAGCCGAACTCGAAACACCCATTATGAGCAGTTCTTC.

The chain links TRBV4-2 to TRBJ1-2; no firm D call. Looked up from germline, CDR1 is LGHNA and CDR2 is YNFKEQ. Trimming shortened V by 0 bases and J by 4 bases, and 9 bases separated the two germline ends. The CDR3 extends over 14 amino acids. The CDR3 sequence is CASSQDRSSYGYTF. In DNA form, the CDR3 reads TGTGCCAGCAGCCAAGACAGGTCTTCCTATGGCTACACCTTC.

This clonotype was recorded a few times. This sequence joins TRBV11-1 and TRBJ2-6; D is unresolved. CDR1 and CDR2 (germline): SGHAT, FQDESV (reference sequence). V shed 5 bases and J shed 4 bases, with 33 bases lying between them. This CDR3 is 22 amino acids long. For the CDR3, the DNA is TGTGCCAGCAGCCCACGACGTCGTGAGATGGCAGGTCAAGCCTGGGGGGCCAACGTCCTGACTTTC. Protein sequence: CASSPRRREMAGQAWGANVLTF. Full variable domain (outside the CDR3, taken from reference TRBV11-1 and TRBJ2-6): EAEVAQSPRYKITEKSQAVAFWCDPISGHATLYWYRQILGQGPELLVQFQDESVVDDSQLPKDRFSAERLKGVDSTLKIQPAELGDSAMYLCASSPRRREMAGQAWGANVLTFGAGSRLTVL.

This clonotype was detected a few times. The rearrangement links TRBV29-1 to TRBJ2-5; the match to TRBD2 covers 12 bases. The tail of the sequence fits TRBJ2-7 better, so the J call may be wrong. The germline V gene encodes CDR1 SQVTM and CDR2 ANQGSEA. This CDR3 comprises 14 residues. The CDR3 DNA sequence: TGCAGCGTTGCACTGACTAGCGGGAGTAACGAGCAGTACTTC. It is translated as CSVALTSGSNEQYF.

This clonotype came up a few times. The gene calls are TRBV15 and TRBJ2-5; TRBD2 might be the D (5 bases). Germline V gene lookup returns CDR1 LNHNV and CDR2 YYDKDF (reference sequence). V gave up 0 bases and J gave up 5 bases, with 19 bases separating them. The CDR3 covers 17 residues. This CDR3 reads CATSRDLRASPAETQYF. In DNA form, the CDR3 reads TGTGCCACCAGCAGAGATCTAAGGGCTAGCCCTGCCGAGACCCAGTACTTC.

This chain joins TRBV28 and TRBJ1-1; D call uncertain. CDR3 length: 16 residues. Trimming took 2 bases from V and 0 from J, leaving 13 bases between them. The germline V gene encodes CDR1 MDHEN and CDR2 SYDVKM. This CDR3 is CASSLGMEAMNTEAFF. CDR3 sequence (DNA): TGTGCCAGCAGTTTAGGCATGGAAGCAATGAACACTGAAGCTTTCTTT.

This clonotype was detected a few times. The chain carries TRBV15 and TRBJ2-1, with D hard to call. Trimming pared 0 bases from V and 8 bases from J, leaving 8 bases between. Germline values: CDR1 LNHNV, CDR2 YYDKDF (reference sequence). The CDR3 spans 13 residues. CDR3 in DNA: TGTGCCACCAGCAGAGATGGACGAGATGAGCAGTTCTTC. Amino acid sequence: CATSRDGRDEQFF.

V and J are TRBV27 and TRBJ2-4; the D call may be TRBD1 or TRBD2 (6 bases each). CDR3 size: 22 residues. Germline lookup yields CDR1 MNHEY and CDR2 SMNVEV (reference sequence). V dropped 2 bases and J dropped 8 bases, with 37 bases sitting between them. CDR3: CASSLRERTLGGTEPLVDIQYF. Written as DNA, the CDR3 is TGTGCCAGCAGTTTAAGGGAGAGGACTTTAGGGGGGACGGAACCCTTAGTGGACATTCAGTACTTC.

V gene TRBV12-3 or TRBV12-4 combines with J gene TRBJ2-1; 10 bases are a match to TRBD2. The end of the DNA is better explained by TRBJ2-7, so the J call may be wrong. The CDR3 has 15 residues. The CDR3, as DNA: TGTGCCAGCAGCTATCTAGCGGGAGTGTACAATGAGCAGTACTTC. As protein: CASSYLAGVYNEQYF.

The gene calls are TRBV20-1 and TRBJ2-1; D might be TRBD1 or TRBD2, each matching 6 bases. Germline V lookup: CDR1 DFQATT, CDR2 SNEGSKA (reference sequence). The CDR3 is made up of 17 amino acids. The V end was cut by 2 bases, the J end by 1 base, with 18 bases between. CDR3 in amino acids: CSARPWRRGESYNEQFF. The CDR3 nucleotides are TGCAGTGCTAGACCATGGAGAAGGGGGGAATCCTACAATGAGCAGTTCTTC.

In its sample, this clonotype was seen a few times. The chain couples TRBV7-8 to TRBJ2-4, with D possibly TRBD1 on 5 matching bases. The J call is in doubt because the DNA end fits TRBJ2-7 better. This CDR3 contains 14 residues. Germline lookup yields CDR1 SGHVS and CDR2 FQNEAQ. The CDR3 nucleotides read TGTGCCAGCAGCAAAACAGGACCCGAATACGAGCAGTACTTC. It is translated as CASSKTGPEYEQYF.

The gene calls are TRBV12-3 or TRBV12-4 and TRBJ2-5, with TRBD2 matching over 8 bases. V shed 5 bases and J 4 bases; nucleotides not matched to a gene: 6. The CDR3 runs to 14 residues. In nucleotides, the CDR3 is TGTGCCAGCAGTCCGGGGGGGGCTCGAGAGACCCAGTACTTC. Residues: CASSPGGARETQYF.

The rearrangement joins TRBV25-1 to TRBJ1-2, with D unclear. The CDR3 contains 12 residues. The germline gives CDR1 MGHDK, CDR2 SYGVNS. With 3 bases removed from V and 8 bases from J, the gap between germline ends came to 10 bases. Written as DNA, the CDR3 is TGTGCCAGCAGTGACGCCGGTCAGGGCTACACCTTC. Its translation: CASSDAGQGYTF.

The V call is TRBV24-1, the J call TRBJ2-1; D is possibly TRBD1 or TRBD2 (5 bases each). V dropped 4 bases and J dropped 2 bases, with 11 bases sitting between them. The germline V gene has CDR1 KGHDR and CDR2 SFDVKD. The CDR3 loop spans 15 amino acids. The CDR3 sequence is CATSDRDPTYNEQFF. The CDR3 DNA reads as TGTGCCACCAGTGACCGGGACCCCACCTACAATGAGCAGTTCTTC.

This chain connects TRBV4-2 to TRBJ2-7, with 12 bases lining up with TRBD2. The V gene's germline CDR1 is LGHNA and CDR2 YNFKEQ. The V gene end was trimmed by 1 base and the J gene end by 0 bases; junction bases not matched to a gene: 10. The CDR3 loop spans 19 amino acids. CDR3 sequence (DNA): TGTGCCAGCAGCCAAGTCCCCCCAGGACTAGCGGGAAACTCCTACGAGCAGTACTTC. Protein sequence: CASSQVPPGLAGNSYEQYF.

The chain couples TRBV20-1 to TRBJ2-1; D may be TRBD1 or TRBD2 (5 bases each). Germline V gene lookup returns CDR1 DFQATT and CDR2 SNEGSKA (reference sequence). Trimming took 1 base from V and 3 from J, leaving 13 bases between them. The CDR3 runs 15 residues. CDR3 amino acids: CSARVRDGDYNEQFF. CDR3 sequence (DNA): TGCAGTGCTAGAGTCCGGGACGGAGACTACAATGAGCAGTTCTTC.

The V gene is TRBV20-1, the J gene TRBJ2-7; the match to TRBD1 covers 8 bases. The CDR3 covers 14 residues. Germline V gene data show CDR1 as DFQATT and CDR2 as SNEGSKA (reference sequence). Germline trimming cut 5 bases from V and 7 bases from J; bases unmatched to any gene: 13. The CDR3 sequence: CSALTGGIEGEQYF. The CDR3 DNA sequence: TGCAGTGCTCTAACAGGGGGGATAGAGGGGGAGCAGTACTTC.

The chain employs TRBV20-1 and TRBJ2-7; 7 nucleotides align to TRBD1. V was pared by 3 bases and J by 4 bases, with 6 bases of the junction left unmatched. The CDR3 runs to 13 residues. Germline lookup yields CDR1 DFQATT and CDR2 SNEGSKA (reference sequence). The CDR3 coding sequence is TGCAGTGCTAGTCCCGACAGGGTTTACGAGCAGTACTTC. As protein: CSASPDRVYEQYF.

This clonotype was picked up a small number of times. The V call is TRBV7-2, the J call TRBJ2-3, with D unresolved. The germline CDR1 and CDR2 sequences are SGHTA and FQGNSA. V lost 4 bases, J lost 3 bases, and 11 bases lay in between. This CDR3 has 14 amino acids. This CDR3 is CASSSGNPTDTQYF. The CDR3 bases are TGTGCCAGCAGCTCCGGAAACCCGACAGATACGCAGTATTTT.

V and J are TRBV27 and TRBJ2-1, with D possibly TRBD1 on 6 matching bases. This CDR3 is 15 amino acids long. Germline CDR1 MNHEY, CDR2 SMNVEV (reference sequence). The ends were cut back, 5 bases at V and 8 bases at J, with 19 bases in the middle. The DNA of the CDR3 is TGTGCCAGCAGTATCCTAGGGCAGGGGAGAGATGAGCAGTTCTTC. It is translated as CASSILGQGRDEQFF.

This clonotype was detected many times. The gene calls are TRBV5-6 and TRBJ2-1; D might be TRBD2 (6 bases). With 0 bases removed from V and 7 bases from J, the gap between germline ends came to 8 bases. CDR1 and CDR2 (germline): SGHDT, YYEEEE. The CDR3 contains 13 residues. In nucleotides, the CDR3 is TGTGCCAGCAGCTTGGTTGGAGGGAATGAGCAGTTCTTC. Its translation: CASSLVGGNEQFF.

The chain joins TRBV6-1 to TRBJ2-3; 7 nucleotides line up with TRBD2. The CDR3 spans 15 residues. V lost 7 bases, J lost 5 bases, and 12 bases stayed unmatched. Germline CDR1 is MNHNS and CDR2 is SASEGT. The CDR3 loop reads CASTLGGSGGDTQYF. Written as DNA, the CDR3 is TGTGCCAGCACACTAGGCGGGAGCGGTGGAGATACGCAGTATTTT.

The chain employs TRBV6-6 and TRBJ1-1; no clear D. Trimming stripped 6 bases from V and 2 bases from J, with 10 bases between. Looked up from germline, CDR1 is MNHNY and CDR2 is SVGAGI (reference sequence). This CDR3 has 13 amino acids. The CDR3 here is CASRRRVNTEAFF. DNA of the CDR3: TGTGCCAGCAGGCGCAGAGTAAACACTGAAGCTTTCTTT.

This clonotype has only a few counts. The chain has TRBV6-5 and TRBJ2-5; no definite D call. There are 10 residues in the CDR3. V lost 6 bases, J lost 4 bases, and 3 bases lay in between. Germline lookup yields CDR1 MNHEY and CDR2 SVGAGI. The CDR3 region is CASRTETQYF. The CDR3 nucleotides are TGTGCCAGCAGAACAGAGACCCAGTACTTC.

V is TRBV7-3 and J is TRBJ1-1, with no clear D. Germline lookup yields CDR1 SGHTA and CDR2 FQGTGA. The ends were cut back, 5 bases at V and 1 base at J, with 8 bases in the middle. This CDR3 region has 13 residues. The CDR3 here is CASSVYGNTEAFF. The DNA of the CDR3 is TGTGCCAGCAGCGTGTACGGGAACACTGAAGCTTTCTTT.